This T cell receptor (beta chain) was found in a study of response to subunit inactivated influenza vaccine. Details on this clonotype: Its antigen is not known.

Whole-study results and caveats: Each seasonal influenza vaccination, the authors suggested, recruits few new T cells.

In TCRdb, the RT-PCR reads were re-called with MiXCR into one record per CDR3 protein. In the table there are roughly 700,000 distinct CDR3 sequences, approximately 15% of which are singletons. This receptor was taken from a man aged 50 or older who received an inactivated influenza vaccine. Sequenced here: PBMCs from blood, sampled 14 to 15 days before vaccination.

CDR3 bases: TGCGCCAGCAGCTCACTAGCGGGGGGGAAAGAAGAGACCCAGTACTTC. Its translation: CASSSLAGGKEETQYF. This chain uses TRBV5-1 with TRBJ2-5; TRBD2 aligns across 13 bases. There are 16 residues in the CDR3. CDR1 and CDR2 from the germline V gene are SGHRS and YFSETQ. J gave up 3 bases and V 3 bases, and 5 bases lay outside the gene matches.